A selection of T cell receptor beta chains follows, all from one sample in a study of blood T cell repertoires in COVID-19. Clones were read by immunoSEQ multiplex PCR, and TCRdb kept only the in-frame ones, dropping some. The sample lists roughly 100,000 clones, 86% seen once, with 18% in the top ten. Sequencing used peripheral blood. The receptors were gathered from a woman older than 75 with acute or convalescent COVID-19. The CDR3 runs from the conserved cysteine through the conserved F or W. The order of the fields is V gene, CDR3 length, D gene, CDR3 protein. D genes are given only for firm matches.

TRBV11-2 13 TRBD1 CASSQDRNQPQHF
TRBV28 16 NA CASRPREVPTNEKLFF
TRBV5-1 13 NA CASRQEDNQPQHF
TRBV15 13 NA CATSSVRVPEAFF
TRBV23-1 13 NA CASSQAPNYGYTF
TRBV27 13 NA CASSLYSAYEQYF
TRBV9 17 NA CASSVRAASEGTDTQYF
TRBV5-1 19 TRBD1 CASSLQGWGQGRLNTEAFF
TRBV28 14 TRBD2 CASSVGGSYNEQFF
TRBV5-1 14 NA CASSWGDSTDTQYF
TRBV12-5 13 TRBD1 CASGLGTGGEQYF
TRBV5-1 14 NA CASSRDTSTDTQYF
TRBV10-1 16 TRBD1 CASTAVGGRSNEKLFF
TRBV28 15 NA CASSLGGARNSPLHF
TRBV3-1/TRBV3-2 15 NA CASSQDVGRGEKLFF
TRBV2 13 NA CASSRNLQETQYF
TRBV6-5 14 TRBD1 CASSLDRGSGELFF
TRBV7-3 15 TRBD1 CASSKGTGSTGELFF
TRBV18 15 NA CASSRIGGTHSPLHF
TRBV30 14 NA CAWSVGGDNSPLHF
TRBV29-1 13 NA CSVGEGGQSPLHF
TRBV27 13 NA CASSFARGQPQHF
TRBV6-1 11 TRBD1 CASSEYRDRYF
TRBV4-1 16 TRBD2 CASSQPSGANTDTQYF
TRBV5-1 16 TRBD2 CASSFSSGGSYNEQFF
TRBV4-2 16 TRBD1 CASSQLAGQGTSPLHF
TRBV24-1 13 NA CATSEGGSYEQYF
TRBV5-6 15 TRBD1 CASSWGDRYNSPLHF
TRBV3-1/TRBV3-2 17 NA CASSSPLRGSTGNTIYF
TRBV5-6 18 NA CASSPRWGLLSGANVLTF
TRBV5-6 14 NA CASSFGLGAGGYTF
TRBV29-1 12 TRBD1 CSAQTGKETQYF
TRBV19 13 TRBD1 CASRGTGESGYTF
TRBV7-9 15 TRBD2 CASSDPTSGYNEQFF
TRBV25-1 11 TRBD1 CASSKDRRQYF
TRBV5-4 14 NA CASSLARNTDTQYF
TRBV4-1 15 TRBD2 CASSQREGSSYEQYF
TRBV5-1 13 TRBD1 CASSPDRANEQFF
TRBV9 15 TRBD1 CASSKTGAWNTEAFF
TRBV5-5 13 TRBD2 CASSLAGLAGEFF
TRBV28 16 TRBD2 CASSFSQTSGLNEQFF
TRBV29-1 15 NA CSAASWGGSDSEQFF
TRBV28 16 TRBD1 CASIIAGTDPGNTIYF
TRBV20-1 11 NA CSAYRDYEQYF
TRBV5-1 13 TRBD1 CASRWTGSYEQYF
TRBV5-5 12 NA CASSLAVNEQFF
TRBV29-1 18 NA CSVGASGATRYKSYEQYF
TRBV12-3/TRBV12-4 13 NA CASSPPKNTEAFF
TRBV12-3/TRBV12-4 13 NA CASSLGLNYGYTF
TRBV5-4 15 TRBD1 CASSPDRAVGFRAFF
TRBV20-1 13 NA CSASAGHNQPQHF
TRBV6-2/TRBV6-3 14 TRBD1 CASSKDREVETQYF
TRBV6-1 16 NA CASSEPSTISNQPQHF
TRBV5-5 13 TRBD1 CASARAGGYGYTF
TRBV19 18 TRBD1 CASSAGTGIGSKNTEAFF
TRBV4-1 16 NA CASSQTSGGGRYGYTF
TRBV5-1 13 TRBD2 CASSSLGGWTQYF
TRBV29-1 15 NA CSVEGAPRSTDTQYF
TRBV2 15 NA CASSRAGSGQETQYF
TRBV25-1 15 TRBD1 CASRDRRGSNQPQHF